This TCR beta chain is drawn from a study of identical twins. The germline CDR1 and CDR2 sequences are MNHEY and SVGAGI. Trimming shortened V by 0 bases and J by 4 bases, and 11 bases separated the two germline ends. The CDR3 has 15 residues. Template switching supplied a universal primer site; unique molecular identifiers were carried on the cDNA. Each CDR3 protein gets one entry after TCRdb re-called the 5' RACE reads with MiXCR. Altogether 700,000 or so distinct CDR3 sequences are present, over 8.5% being singletons, with the ten largest covering roughly 0.9%. These same records also appear under a second study, on yellow fever vaccine responses in identical twins.

Sample: PBMCs. The sequence was collected from a woman under 30 in good health. The J gene is TRBJ2-3, the V gene TRBV6-5; D gene ambiguous. The CDR3 DNA reads as TGTGCCAGCAGTTACTCGCCATGGGCCCCAGATACGCAGTATTTT. Residues: CASSYSPWAPDTQYF.